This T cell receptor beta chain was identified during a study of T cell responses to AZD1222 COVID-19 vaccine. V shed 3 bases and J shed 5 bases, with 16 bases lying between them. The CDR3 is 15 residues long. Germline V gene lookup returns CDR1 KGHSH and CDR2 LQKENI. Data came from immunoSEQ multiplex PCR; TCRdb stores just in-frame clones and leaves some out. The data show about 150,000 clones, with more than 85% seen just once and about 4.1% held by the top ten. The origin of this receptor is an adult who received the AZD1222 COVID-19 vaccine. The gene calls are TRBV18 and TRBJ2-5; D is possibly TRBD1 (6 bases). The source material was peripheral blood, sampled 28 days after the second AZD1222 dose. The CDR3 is CASSPQGLIMETQYF. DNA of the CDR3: TGTGCCAGCTCACCCCAGGGGCTAATCATGGAGACCCAGTACTTC.